The 5 T cell receptor beta chains below were found in one sample sequenced in a study of kidney transplant recipient with SARS-CoV-2 infection. TCRdb independently ran MiXCR on the reads; one entry per CDR3 protein. Among fewer than 250,000 distinct CDR3 sequences listed, under 30% were seen once. The specimen comprised a blood sample, sampled at baseline and on roughly day 110 from a kidney transplant recipient. All receptors derive from a young adult male patient who had COVID-19 and was a kidney transplant recipient. Some T cells may possibly be graft donor cells.

Regarding this clonotype: A much larger clone differs from this one at a single base, so this may be a read error. The chain has TRBV6-6 and TRBJ2-7; possibly TRBD1 or TRBD2 for D (5 bases each). V was cut by 7 bases and J by 3 bases, with 19 bases left in between. The CDR3 sequence is 15 residues long. The V gene's germline CDR1 is MNHNY and CDR2 SVGAGI (reference sequence). CDR3 DNA sequence: TGTGCCAGCACCATTACCGGGGCAGGAATCTACGAGCAGTACTTC. This translates into CASTITGAGIYEQYF.

In this sample, this clonotype turned up many times. The chain is built from TRBV10-1 and TRBJ2-4, with D unclear. The assigned J gene may be wrong: the sequence end matches TRBJ2-7 better. The CDR3 sequence is 13 residues long. Germline lookup yields CDR1 WNHNN and CDR2 SYGVQD (reference sequence). CDR3 region: CASSELLRYEQYF. The CDR3 DNA reads TGCGCCAGCAGTGAGCTACTTAGATACGAGCAGTACTTC.

This clonotype was seen many times. The rearrangement joins TRBV7-7 to TRBJ1-2; no clear D gene. CDR1 is SSHAT, CDR2 FNYEAQ, per germline (reference sequence). Trimming removed 5 bases from V and 4 bases from J, with 23 bases in between. The CDR3 is made up of 17 amino acids. The CDR3 region is CASSALHKCRKTYGYTF. CDR3 DNA sequence: TGTGCCAGCAGCGCCTTACATAAGTGCCGAAAGACCTATGGCTACACCTTC.

Regarding this clonotype: This may be a read error: a much more frequent sequence differs by one nucleotide. J is TRBJ1-1 and V is TRBV7-2, with 7 positions matching TRBD1. The CDR3 is made up of 14 amino acids. In germline, CDR1 is SGHTA, CDR2 FQGNSA. V shed 5 bases, J shed 3 bases, and the junction held 6 bases outside the gene matches. The CDR3 bases are TGTACCAGCAGCACGACAGGGAGGGACACTGAAGCTTTCTTT. This gives the protein CTSSTTGRDTEAFF.

Regarding this clonotype: Possible read error: a much larger clone is one base away. This rearrangement joins TRBV20-1 to TRBJ1-2; D is uncertain. V was shortened by 5 bases and J by 4 bases, with 23 bases between the two germline ends. Looked up from germline, CDR1 is DFQATT and CDR2 is SNEGSKA (reference sequence). CDR3 size: 16 residues. CDR3 coding DNA: TGCAGTGCTCACGGCCAGCTGTTTCGAAAGGCCTATGGCTACACCTTC. This sequence encodes CSAHGQLFRKAYGYTF.